The rows below give T cell receptor beta chains drawn from one sample of a study of OX40 agonist ivuxolimab in advanced cancers. Only in-frame clones appear in the TCRdb table, and some are missing; sequencing was by immunoSEQ multiplex PCR. Among tens of thousands of clones listed, just over 85% were seen once. The sequenced sample was CD4+ or CD8+ T cells sorted from blood, obtained in a trial of the OX40 agonist ivuxolimab. These receptors came from an adult with an advanced solid tumor such as melanoma, head and neck, liver or kidney cancer. Each CDR3 is given without its conserved first and last residue. The D gene is left open where the match is weak. Some rows have no size entry. The others give once, few or many, or a class for an expanded clone.

V gene	CDR3 length	clone size	D gene	J gene	CDR3 protein
TRBV5-4	12	NA	NA	TRBJ1-2	ASSHRDSNYGYT
TRBV9	11	NA	NA	TRBJ1-5	ASSVRPNQPQH
TRBV4-1	14	NA	NA	TRBJ1-5	ASSLNMGWEVQPQH
TRBV7-8	12	NA	NA	TRBJ1-6	ASSPRTVSSPLH
TRBV18	11	NA	NA	TRBJ2-5	ASSPGLEETQY
TRBV18	11	once	TRBD1	TRBJ1-4	ASSGTGREKLF
TRBV5-8	12	once	NA	TRBJ2-1	ASSSDSGEIVLF
TRBV9	15	NA	TRBD1	TRBJ2-1	ASSGDLGQGGGNEQF
TRBV29-1	11	NA	NA	TRBJ2-1	SVERQGNNEQF
TRBV2	13	once	NA	TRBJ2-5	ATTRAGIPQETQY
TRBV11-3	11	NA	NA	TRBJ2-7	ASSLGVGDGQY
TRBV5-1	12	NA	NA	TRBJ1-5	ASSLTGPGQPQH
TRBV5-6	11	few	NA	TRBJ1-2	ASSLAANYGYT
TRBV29-1	13	NA	NA	TRBJ2-7	SVEVGRGSSYEQY
TRBV6-1	12	few	TRBD1	TRBJ1-5	ASRTGYSNQPQH
TRBV7-9	15	NA	NA	TRBJ1-6	ASSYRPGRGDNSPLH
TRBV4-1	17	NA	TRBD2	TRBJ2-1	ASSHPGLSSGPMRYEQF
TRBV18	12	NA	NA	TRBJ2-7	ASSTTYGTYEQY
TRBV7-2	13	NA	NA	TRBJ1-6	ASSWNRDYNSPLH
TRBV27	14	NA	NA	TRBJ2-1	ASSPWGGGEYNEQF
TRBV6-1	13	NA	TRBD1	TRBJ1-4	ASTLSGGLNEKLF
TRBV7-9	13	NA	NA	TRBJ2-3	ASSLDRQAIDTQY
TRBV20-1	9	NA	NA	TRBJ1-2	SVRTTPHYT
TRBV5-1	14	few	TRBD1	TRBJ1-2	ASSQAGQGPRYGYT
TRBV5-3	11	NA	NA	TRBJ1-2	ARSLATNGGYT
TRBV5-6	14	NA	NA	TRBJ1-3	ASSLVQASSGNTIY
TRBV5-6	15	NA	TRBD1	TRBJ2-7	ASSRGMDRVLVYEQY
TRBV19	13	NA	NA	TRBJ2-1	ASSPGTSSYNEQF
TRBV19	14	NA	NA	TRBJ1-5	ASRTQVTLPNQPQH
TRBV29-1	12	few	NA	TRBJ1-5	SVAEGNSNQPQH
TRBV5-4	13	NA	TRBD1	TRBJ1-1	ASSLSRQGHTEAF
TRBV7-9	13	NA	TRBD1	TRBJ1-6	ASSGRDRGYSPLH
TRBV6-6	11	NA	NA	TRBJ1-2	ASTSGRGSGYT
TRBV5-5	12	NA	NA	TRBJ1-4	ASTSGGGREKLF
TRBV20-1	9	once	NA	TRBJ2-5	SAGNRGTQY
TRBV6-1	12	NA	NA	TRBJ1-1	ASSEAGGSTEAF
TRBV4-1	12	NA	NA	TRBJ2-2	ASSQVDRTGELF
TRBV27	14	NA	TRBD1	TRBJ2-5	ASIGTGTGSLETQY
TRBV18	15	NA	NA	TRBJ1-4	ASSSRDGSATNEKLF
TRBV6-1	13	NA	NA	TRBJ1-1	ATRGLGASHRAAF
TRBV27	13	NA	NA	TRBJ2-2	ASSFGLLNTGELF
TRBV4-2	15	NA	NA	TRBJ2-5	ASSRFEGGRGEETQY
TRBV6-4	10	once	NA	TRBJ1-5	AALGGHQPQH
TRBV7-2	11	NA	TRBD1	TRBJ1-2	ASSLQGARDYT
TRBV9	11	NA	TRBD1	TRBJ2-1	ASSAYGHRGEF
TRBV5-6	14	NA	TRBD1	TRBJ2-2	ASSLFGQGPVRELF